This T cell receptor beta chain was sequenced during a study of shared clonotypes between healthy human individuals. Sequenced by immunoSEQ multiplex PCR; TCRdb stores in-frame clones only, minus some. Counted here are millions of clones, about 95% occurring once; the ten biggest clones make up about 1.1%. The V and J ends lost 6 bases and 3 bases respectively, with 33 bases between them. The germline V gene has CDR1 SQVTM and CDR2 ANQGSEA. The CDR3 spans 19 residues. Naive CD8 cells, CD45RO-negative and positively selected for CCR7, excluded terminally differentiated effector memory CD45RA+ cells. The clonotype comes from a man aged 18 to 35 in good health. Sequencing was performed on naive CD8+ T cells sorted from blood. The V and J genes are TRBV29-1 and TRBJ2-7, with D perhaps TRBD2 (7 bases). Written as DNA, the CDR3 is TGCAGCGTCCCCCGGGGGCTAGCGGTCCCTATAGAACCTTTCTACGAGCAGTACTTC. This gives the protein CSVPRGLAVPIEPFYEQYF.